This T cell receptor beta chain originates from a study of response to subunit inactivated influenza vaccine. Study observations and caveats: It was the authors' suggestion that each seasonal influenza vaccination recruits few new T cells.

The V segment lost 2 bases and the J segment 6 bases; nucleotides outside the gene matches: 7. CDR1 is MNHEY, CDR2 SVGEGT, per germline. The CDR3 runs to 14 residues. This clonotype was observed many times. Its antigen is as yet unknown. TCRdb used MiXCR to reprocess the RT-PCR reads, holding one entry per CDR3 protein. The repertoire holds some 180,000 distinct CDR3 sequences, with nearly 9.5% as singletons. The TCR was taken from a man aged 50-59 years who received an inactivated influenza vaccine. The specimen was non-naive T cells sorted from PBMCs, collected on the day of vaccination. The V and J genes are TRBV6-2 or TRBV6-3 and TRBJ2-7; TRBD2 aligns across 7 bases. The CDR3 reads CASSYPGLGGEQYF. As DNA, the CDR3 is TGTGCCAGCAGTTACCCTGGACTAGGAGGCGAGCAGTACTTC.